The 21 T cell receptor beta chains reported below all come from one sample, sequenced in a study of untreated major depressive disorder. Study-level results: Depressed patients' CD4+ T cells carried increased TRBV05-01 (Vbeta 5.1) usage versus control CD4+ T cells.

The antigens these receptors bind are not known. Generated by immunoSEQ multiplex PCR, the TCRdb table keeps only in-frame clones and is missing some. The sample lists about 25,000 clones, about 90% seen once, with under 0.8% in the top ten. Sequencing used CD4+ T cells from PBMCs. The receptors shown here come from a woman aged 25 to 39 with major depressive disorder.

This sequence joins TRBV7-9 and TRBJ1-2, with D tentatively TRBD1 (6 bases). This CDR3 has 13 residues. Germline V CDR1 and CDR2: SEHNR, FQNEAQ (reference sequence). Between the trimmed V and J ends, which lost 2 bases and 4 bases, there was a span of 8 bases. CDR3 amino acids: CASSLTGSYGYTF. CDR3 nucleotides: TGTGCCAGCAGCTTAACAGGGTCCTATGGCTACACCTTC.

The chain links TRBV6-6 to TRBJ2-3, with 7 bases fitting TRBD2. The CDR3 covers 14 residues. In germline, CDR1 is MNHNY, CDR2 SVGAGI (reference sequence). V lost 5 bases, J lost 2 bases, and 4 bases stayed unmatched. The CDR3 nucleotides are TGTGCCAGCAGTCGAGGACTAGACACAGATACGCAGTATTTT. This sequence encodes CASSRGLDTDTQYF.

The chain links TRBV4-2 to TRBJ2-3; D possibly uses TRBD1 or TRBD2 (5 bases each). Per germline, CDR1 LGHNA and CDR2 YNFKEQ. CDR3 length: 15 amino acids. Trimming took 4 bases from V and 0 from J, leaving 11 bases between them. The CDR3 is CASSPIWGSTDTQYF. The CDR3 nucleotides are TGTGCCAGCAGCCCTATCTGGGGGAGCACAGATACGCAGTATTTT.

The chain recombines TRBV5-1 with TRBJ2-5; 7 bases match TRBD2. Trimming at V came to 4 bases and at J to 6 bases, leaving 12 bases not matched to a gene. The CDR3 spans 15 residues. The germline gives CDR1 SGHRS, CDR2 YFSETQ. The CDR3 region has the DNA TGCGCCAGCAGCCCGGACCCCGGACTAGGACAGACCCAGTACTTC. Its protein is CASSPDPGLGQTQYF.

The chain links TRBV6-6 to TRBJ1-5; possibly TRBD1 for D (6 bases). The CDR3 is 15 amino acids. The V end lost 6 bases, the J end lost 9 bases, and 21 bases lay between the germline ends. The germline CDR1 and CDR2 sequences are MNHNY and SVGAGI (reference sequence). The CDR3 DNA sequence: TGTGCCAGCAGCCATGGGGGCGGGGGAACGCGGCCCCAGCATTTT. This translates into CASSHGGGGTRPQHF.

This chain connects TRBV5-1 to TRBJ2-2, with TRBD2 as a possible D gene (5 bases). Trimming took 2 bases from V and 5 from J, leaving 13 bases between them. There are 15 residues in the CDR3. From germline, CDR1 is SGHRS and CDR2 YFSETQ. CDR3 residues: CASSLDTSGTGELFF. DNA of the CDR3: TGCGCCAGCAGCTTAGACACCTCGGGGACCGGGGAGCTGTTTTTT. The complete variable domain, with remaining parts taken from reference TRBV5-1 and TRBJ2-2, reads KAGVTQTPRYLIKTRGQQVTLSCSPISGHRSVSWYQQTPGQGLQFLFEYFSETQRNKGNFPGRFSGRQFSNSRSEMNVSTLELGDSALYLCASSLDTSGTGELFFGEGSRLTVL.

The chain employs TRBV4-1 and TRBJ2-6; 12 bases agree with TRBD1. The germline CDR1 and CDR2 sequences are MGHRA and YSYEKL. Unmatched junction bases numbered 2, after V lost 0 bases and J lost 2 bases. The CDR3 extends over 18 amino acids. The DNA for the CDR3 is TGCGCCAGCAGCCAAGAGGGACAGGGGGCGCCTGGGGCCAACGTCCTGACTTTC. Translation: CASSQEGQGAPGANVLTF.

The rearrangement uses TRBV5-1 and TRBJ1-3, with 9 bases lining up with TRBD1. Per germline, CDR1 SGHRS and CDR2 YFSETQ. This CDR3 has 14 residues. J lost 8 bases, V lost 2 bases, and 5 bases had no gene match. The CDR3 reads CASSLQGAADTIYF. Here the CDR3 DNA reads TGCGCCAGCAGCTTACAGGGGGCGGCGGACACCATATATTTT. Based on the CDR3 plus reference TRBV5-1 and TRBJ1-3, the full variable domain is KAGVTQTPRYLIKTRGQQVTLSCSPISGHRSVSWYQQTPGQGLQFLFEYFSETQRNKGNFPGRFSGRQFSNSRSEMNVSTLELGDSALYLCASSLQGAADTIYFGEGSWLTVV.

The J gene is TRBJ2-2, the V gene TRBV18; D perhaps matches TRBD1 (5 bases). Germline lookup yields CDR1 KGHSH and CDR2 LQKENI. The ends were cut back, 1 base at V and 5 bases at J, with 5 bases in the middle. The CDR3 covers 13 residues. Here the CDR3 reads CASSPQGTGELFF. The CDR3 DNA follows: TGTGCCAGCTCACCACAGGGGACCGGGGAGCTGTTTTTT.

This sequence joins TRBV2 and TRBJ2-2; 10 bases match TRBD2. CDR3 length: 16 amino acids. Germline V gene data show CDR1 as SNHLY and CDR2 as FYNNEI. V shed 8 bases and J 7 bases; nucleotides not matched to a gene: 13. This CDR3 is CASSSETSGSGGELFF. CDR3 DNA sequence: TGTGCCAGCTCATCCGAGACTAGCGGGTCAGGCGGGGAGCTGTTTTTT.

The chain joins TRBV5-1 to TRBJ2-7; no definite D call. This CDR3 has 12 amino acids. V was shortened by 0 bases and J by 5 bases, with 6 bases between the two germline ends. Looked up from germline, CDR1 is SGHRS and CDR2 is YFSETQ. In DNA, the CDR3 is TGCGCCAGCAGCTTGGCCAGGAACGAGCAGTACTTC. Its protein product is CASSLARNEQYF.

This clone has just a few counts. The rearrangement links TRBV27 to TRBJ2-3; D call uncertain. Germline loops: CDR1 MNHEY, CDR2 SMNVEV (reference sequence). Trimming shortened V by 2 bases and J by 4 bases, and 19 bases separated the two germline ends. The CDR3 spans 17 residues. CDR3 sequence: CASSLRASLPGSDTQYF. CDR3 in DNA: TGTGCCAGCAGTTTACGGGCTAGTTTACCGGGTTCAGATACGCAGTATTTT.

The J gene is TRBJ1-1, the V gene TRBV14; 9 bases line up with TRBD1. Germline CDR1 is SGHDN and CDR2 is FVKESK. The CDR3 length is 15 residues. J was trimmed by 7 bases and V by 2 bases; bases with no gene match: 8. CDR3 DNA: TGTGCCAGCAGCCAAAACAGGGGGCTTTTGGGTGAAGCTTTCTTT. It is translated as CASSQNRGLLGEAFF.

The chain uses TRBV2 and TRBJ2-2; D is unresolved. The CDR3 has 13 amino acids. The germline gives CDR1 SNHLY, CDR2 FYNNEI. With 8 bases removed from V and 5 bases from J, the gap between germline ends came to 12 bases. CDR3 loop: CASSSLATGELFF. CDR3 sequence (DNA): TGTGCCAGCTCGTCCTTGGCGACCGGGGAGCTGTTTTTT. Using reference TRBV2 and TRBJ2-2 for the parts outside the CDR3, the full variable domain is EPEVTQTPSHQVTQMGQEVILRCVPISNHLYFYWYRQILGQKVEFLVSFYNNEISEKSEIFDDQFSVERPDGSNFTLKIRSTKLEDSAMYFCASSSLATGELFFGEGSRLTVL.

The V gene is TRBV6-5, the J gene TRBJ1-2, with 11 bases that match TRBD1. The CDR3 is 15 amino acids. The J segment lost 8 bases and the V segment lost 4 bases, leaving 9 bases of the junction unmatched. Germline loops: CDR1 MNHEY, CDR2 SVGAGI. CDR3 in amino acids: CASSSPLGTGGGYTF. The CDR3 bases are TGTGCCAGCAGTTCACCTCTAGGGACAGGGGGAGGCTACACCTTC.

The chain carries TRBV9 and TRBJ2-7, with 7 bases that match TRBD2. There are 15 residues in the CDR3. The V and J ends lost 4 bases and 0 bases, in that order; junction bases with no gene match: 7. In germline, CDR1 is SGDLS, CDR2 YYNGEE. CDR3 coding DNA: TGTGCCAGCAGCACGGGACTATACAACTCCTACGAGCAGTACTTC. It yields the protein CASSTGLYNSYEQYF.

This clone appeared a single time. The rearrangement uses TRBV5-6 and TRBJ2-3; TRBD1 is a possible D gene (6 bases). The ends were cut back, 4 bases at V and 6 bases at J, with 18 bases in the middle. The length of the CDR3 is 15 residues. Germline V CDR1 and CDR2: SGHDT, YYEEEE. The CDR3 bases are TGTGCCAGCAGCCAAGGAAACAGGGTCCGCGATACGCAGTATTTT. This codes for CASSQGNRVRDTQYF.

CDR3 DNA sequence: TGTGCCAGCAGCCCCCGAGGGGGGAGCTCCTACAATGAGCAGTTCTTC. This translates into CASSPRGGSSYNEQFF. This rearrangement joins TRBV4-2 to TRBJ2-1; D could derive from TRBD1 or TRBD2 (6 bases each). The germline V and J ends were trimmed by 4 bases and 0 bases, with 13 bases remaining between them. Germline assignment: CDR1 LGHNA and CDR2 YNFKEQ. The CDR3 spans 16 residues.

The CDR3 DNA reads TGTGCCAGCACATTGGACAGGGGGCAAGATACGCAGTATTTT. Its translation: CASTLDRGQDTQYF. The rearrangement links TRBV6-1 to TRBJ2-3, with 11 bases that match TRBD1. The CDR3 has 14 residues. Trimming took 7 bases from V and 5 from J; bases not matched to a gene: 5. Per the germline V gene, CDR1 is MNHNS and CDR2 is SASEGT.

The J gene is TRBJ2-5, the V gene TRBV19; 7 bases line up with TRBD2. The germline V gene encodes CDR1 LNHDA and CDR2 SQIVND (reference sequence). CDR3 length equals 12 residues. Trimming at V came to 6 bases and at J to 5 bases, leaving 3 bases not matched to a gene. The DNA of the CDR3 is TGTGCCAGTAGACAAGCGGGGGAGACCCAGTACTTC. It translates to CASRQAGETQYF.

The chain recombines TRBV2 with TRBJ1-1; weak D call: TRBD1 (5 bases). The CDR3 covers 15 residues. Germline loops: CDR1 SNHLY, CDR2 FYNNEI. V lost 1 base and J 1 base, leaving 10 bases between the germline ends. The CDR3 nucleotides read TGTGCCAGCAGTGAAGGGCCGGGGCGGAACACTGAAGCTTTCTTT. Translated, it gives CASSEGPGRNTEAFF.